One TCR beta chain is described in this entry. Its specificity is unknown. The run depth of the assay was deep. Clones were read by immunoSEQ multiplex PCR, and TCRdb kept only the in-frame ones, dropping some. The table lists around 1 million clones, about 80% of them singletons. The data were taken from a study of shared clonotypes between healthy human individuals. Study-wide context: Researchers assigned three CD4 naive, three CD4 memory, two CD8 naive and one CD8 memory plate to each donor.

Study-level findings and limits: Investigators expected sequencing depth to affect clonotype sharing among donors.

The sequence derives from a man younger than 35 in good health. Sequencing was carried out using memory CD4+ T cells sorted from blood. The subset was: CD45RA-negative fraction.

The CDR3 DNA sequence: TGTGCCAGCTCACCCCAGACAGGGGGCGCGAACACCGGGGAGCTGTTTTTT. This translates into CASSPQTGGANTGELFF. The V call is TRBV18, the J call TRBJ2-2; TRBD1 agrees at 10 bases. Germline CDR1 KGHSH, CDR2 LQKENI. CDR3 length: 17 residues. V was pared by 3 bases and J by 0 bases, with 4 bases of the junction left unmatched.